This T cell receptor beta chain was sequenced for a study of T cells after posttransplantation cyclophosphamide. TCRdb keeps only in-frame clones here, not all; method: immunoSEQ multiplex PCR. The profile covers roughly 16,000 clones, none occurring a single time. Cyclophosphamide on days +3 and +4 followed busulfan-fludarabine conditioning and a marrow graft. This clone was observed at least ten times. The CDR3 totals 15 residues. Germline V gives CDR1 SGHTA, CDR2 FQGNSA. V lost 1 base and J lost 8; bases outside the gene matches: 3. Sequencing used PBMCs, obtained after allogeneic stem cell transplant with posttransplant cyclophosphamide. The V and J genes are TRBV7-2 and TRBJ1-4, with 11 nucleotides matching TRBD1. The receptor comes from a female patient between 30 and 40 years old who received an allogeneic stem cell transplant from a related donor, was CMV-positive, and had no GVHD. Some T cells may be provided by the graft donor. The CDR3 bases are TGTGCCAGCAGCTTAGGTGGGACAGGGGGGGAAAAACTGTTTTTT. This encodes CASSLGGTGGEKLFF.